This TCR beta chain was sequenced for a study of shared clonotypes between healthy human individuals. Study-level points and caveats: Clonotype sharing across four donors was observed for around 4.8% of naive CD4 clonotypes.

In the case of this clone: Its antigen is still unknown.

It was CD45RO-negative cells, positively selected for CCR7, that made up naive CD8 cells, with terminally differentiated effector memory CD45RA+ cells excluded. The data were produced by immunoSEQ multiplex PCR, yet TCRdb's version contains in-frame clones alone and is incomplete. This sample has roughly 2,000,000 clones, with roughly 95% found just once. The sequence derives from a man aged 18 to 35 in good health. The sample consisted of naive CD8+ T cells sorted from blood.

The CDR3 region is CASSFSFGTEAFF. The CDR3 DNA sequence: TGTGCCAGCAGCTTTTCGTTTGGGACTGAAGCTTTCTTT. The chain has TRBV7-9 and TRBJ1-1; no firm D call. Germline V CDR1 and CDR2: SEHNR, FQNEAQ (reference sequence). V was clipped by 3 bases and J by 5 bases, with 10 bases between them. There are 13 residues in the CDR3.